This T cell receptor (beta chain) originates from a study of blood T cell repertoires in COVID-19. Study background: Specimens from acute and convalescent COVID-19 originated in the United States, Italy and Spain. PBMCs, B-cell-depleted T cells, or T cells provided the cDNA or gDNA that made up the material.

This CDR3 contains 15 residues. The V gene's germline CDR1 is SGDLS and CDR2 YYNGEE. Trimming removed 0 bases from V and 6 bases from J, with 12 bases in between. As originally analysed: Estimated nucleated cell counts came from reference gene primer amplification. The method was immunoSEQ multiplex PCR; TCRdb's version includes in-frame clones alone and lacks a portion of them. V, J and clone size are taken as reported in that table, and D and trimming were inferred from the DNA itself. The data show some 66,000 clones, with approximately 82% seen just once and approximately 6.6% held by the top ten.

This chain connects TRBV9 to TRBJ2-2, with no clear D. The source is a man in his sixties with acute or convalescent COVID-19. Material for sequencing was peripheral blood. The CDR3 region has the DNA TGTGCCAGCAGCGTAGGGGCCAAGTGGGCCGGGGAGCTGTTTTTT. The encoded protein is CASSVGAKWAGELFF.